Sequencing of this T cell receptor beta chain was carried out in a study of cytomegalovirus exposure and HLA in healthy donors. Study-level findings and limits: A later analysis reportedly identified an Asian-associated ancestry cluster as carrying fewer N-insertions than the roughly 700-donor mean.

V was clipped by 0 bases and J by 0 bases; unmatched bases: 5. This CDR3 has 17 amino acids. Per the germline V gene, CDR1 is LGHNA and CDR2 is YSLEER. PCR was performed using 60 Vbeta and 13 Jbeta primers. Some clones are missing from TCRdb's copy, which holds only in-frame ones; the method was immunoSEQ multiplex PCR. The sample lists 150,000 to 200,000 clones; roughly 84% were seen once. Notes on this clone: The antigen remains unidentified.

The chain couples TRBV4-3 to TRBJ1-3; 7 positions agree with TRBD1. This TCR came from a boy between 5 and 17 years old in good health and CMV-seronegative. Input material: PBMCs. The CDR3 sequence: CASSQDGDRDSGNTIYF. The DNA for the CDR3 is TGCGCCAGCAGCCAAGATGGGGACAGAGACTCTGGAAACACCATATATTTT.